These 11 T cell receptor beta chains came from one sample sequenced in a study of T cells after yellow fever vaccination. TCRdb reprocessed the 5' RACE reads with MiXCR, giving one entry per CDR3 protein. The sample records around 320,000 distinct CDR3 sequences, approximately 10% being singletons. The sequencing used CD4+ T cells sorted from PBMCs, collected 5 days after the yellow fever booster vaccination. The receptors here all came from a man between 18 and 35 years old who received the YFV17D yellow fever vaccine.

This CDR3 is CASSTRTGFGYEQYF. The CDR3 nucleotides read TGTGCCAGCAGCACCAGGACAGGGTTTGGGTACGAGCAGTACTTC. This chain uses TRBV7-9 with TRBJ2-7; 8 positions match TRBD1. The CDR3 is made up of 15 amino acids. CDR1 is SEHNR and CDR2 is FQNEAQ in the germline V gene (reference sequence). The V segment lost 5 bases and the J segment 4 bases; nucleotides outside the gene matches: 10. Looking up the rest from reference TRBV7-9 and TRBJ2-7 gives the full variable domain: DTGVSQNPRHKITKRGQNVTFRCDPISEHNRLYWYRQTLGQGPEFLTYFQNEAQLEKSRLLSDRFSAERPKGSFSTLEIQRTEQGDSAMYLCASSTRTGFGYEQYFGPGTRLTVT.

A few counts support this clonotype. This chain connects TRBV24-1 to TRBJ2-1, with TRBD1 identical over 7 bases. The CDR3 sequence is 16 residues long. V lost 3 bases to trimming and J lost 2 bases; unmatched junction nucleotides: 6. Looked up from germline, CDR1 is KGHDR and CDR2 is SFDVKD. CDR3 amino acids: CATSDNRDSTYNEQFF. The CDR3, as DNA: TGTGCCACCAGTGATAACCGGGACAGTACCTACAATGAGCAGTTCTTC.

This clonotype was picked up a small number of times. V usage is TRBV5-1 and J usage is TRBJ2-3; D remains unclear. V shed 0 bases and J shed 2 bases, with 16 bases lying between them. The CDR3 runs to 17 residues. The germline CDR1 and CDR2 sequences are SGHRS and YFSETQ. Written as DNA, the CDR3 is TGCGCCAGCAGCTTGGGAGTTACGCACAAAGCCACAGATACGCAGTATTTT. This gives the protein CASSLGVTHKATDTQYF.

This clonotype was counted a few times. The chain uses TRBV29-1 and TRBJ1-5; 11 nucleotides match TRBD1. The CDR3 sequence is 15 residues long. Germline values: CDR1 SQVTM, CDR2 ANQGSEA. Losses at the gene ends were 4 bases for V and 2 bases for J; bases not matched to a gene: 4. Here the CDR3 DNA reads TGCAGCGTTGGGACAGGGGGCCGTGGCAATCAGCCCCAGCATTTT. It translates to CSVGTGGRGNQPQHF.

This clonotype was counted a few times. The V and J genes are TRBV20-1 and TRBJ1-5, with D unclear. This CDR3 has 17 amino acids. Germline CDR1 reads DFQATT; CDR2 reads SNEGSKA (reference sequence). Trimming took off 3 bases at V and 0 bases at J, with 18 bases between the two ends. Here the CDR3 reads CSASSPMRPLSNQPQHF. Written as DNA, the CDR3 is TGCAGTGCTAGTAGCCCTATGCGCCCCCTTAGCAATCAGCCCCAGCATTTT.

The J gene is TRBJ1-1, the V gene TRBV6-6, with 8 positions matching TRBD1. The CDR3 spans 13 residues. V lost 7 bases and J lost 4; bases outside the gene matches: 5. From germline, CDR1 is MNHNY and CDR2 SVGAGI (reference sequence). The CDR3 nucleotides are TGTGCCAGCATCTCAGGGGGCACCACTGAAGCTTTCTTT. Its protein is CASISGGTTEAFF.

This chain uses TRBV20-1 with TRBJ1-1; perhaps TRBD1 as D (5 bases). CDR1 and CDR2 (germline): DFQATT, SNEGSKA (reference sequence). The germline V and J ends were trimmed by 6 bases and 10 bases, with 15 bases remaining between them. The CDR3 is made up of 11 amino acids. CDR3 region: CSALMGGAAFF. The CDR3 region has the DNA TGCAGTGCACTTATGGGTGGGGCAGCTTTCTTT.

The chain employs TRBV5-1 and TRBJ2-1, with 10 bases that match TRBD2. CDR1 is SGHRS, CDR2 YFSETQ, per germline. The trim removed 4 bases at V and 7 bases at J, leaving 11 bases unmatched. This CDR3 is built from 16 residues. This CDR3 reads CASSRTSGGARNEQFF. As DNA, the CDR3 is TGCGCCAGCAGCCGTACAAGCGGGGGGGCCCGGAATGAGCAGTTCTTC.

The rearrangement joins TRBV25-1 to TRBJ2-5, with D uncertain. The germline V gene encodes CDR1 MGHDK and CDR2 SYGVNS. Deletions cut 5 bases from V and 1 base from J, with 23 bases between. The CDR3 runs 18 residues. CDR3 in DNA: TGTGCCAGCAGTCCGCAGCGTCAGTTGGTCAAATCCCAAGAGACCCAGTACTTC. Translation: CASSPQRQLVKSQETQYF.

This clonotype was counted at least ten times. The V and J genes are TRBV12-3 or TRBV12-4 and TRBJ2-5; D perhaps matches TRBD2 (6 bases). Trimming stripped 6 bases from V and 0 bases from J, with 14 bases between. CDR3 length equals 15 residues. The CDR3 sequence is CASSLMGLNQETQYF. The DNA of the CDR3 is TGTGCCAGCAGCCTCATGGGACTGAACCAAGAGACCCAGTACTTC.

This clonotype occurred many times. The chain has TRBV4-3 and TRBJ2-7; the D call may be TRBD1 or TRBD2 (5 bases each). Trimming took 4 bases from V and 0 from J, leaving 16 bases between them. Germline lookup yields CDR1 LGHNA and CDR2 YSLEER. The CDR3 is made up of 16 amino acids. The CDR3 region has the DNA TGCGCCAGCAGCCGCGGACACGGGGACCGCTCCTACGAGCAGTACTTC. Translated, it gives CASSRGHGDRSYEQYF.